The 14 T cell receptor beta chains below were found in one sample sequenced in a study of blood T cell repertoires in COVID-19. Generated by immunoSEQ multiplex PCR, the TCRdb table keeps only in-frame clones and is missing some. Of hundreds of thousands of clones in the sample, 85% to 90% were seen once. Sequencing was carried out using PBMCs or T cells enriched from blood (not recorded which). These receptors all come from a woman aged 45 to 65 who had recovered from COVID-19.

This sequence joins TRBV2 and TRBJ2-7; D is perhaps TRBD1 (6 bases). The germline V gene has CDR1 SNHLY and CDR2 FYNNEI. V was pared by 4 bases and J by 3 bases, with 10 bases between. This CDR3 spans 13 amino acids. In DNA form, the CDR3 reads TGTGCCAGCAGTGGGGGACAACTCTACGAGCAGTACTTC. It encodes CASSGGQLYEQYF.

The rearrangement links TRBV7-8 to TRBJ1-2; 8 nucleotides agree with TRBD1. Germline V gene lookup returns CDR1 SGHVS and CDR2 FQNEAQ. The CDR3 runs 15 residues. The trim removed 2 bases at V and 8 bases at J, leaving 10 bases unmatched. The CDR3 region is CASSLLGQVFSGYTF. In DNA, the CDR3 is TGTGCCAGCAGCTTACTGGGACAGGTATTTTCCGGCTACACCTTC.

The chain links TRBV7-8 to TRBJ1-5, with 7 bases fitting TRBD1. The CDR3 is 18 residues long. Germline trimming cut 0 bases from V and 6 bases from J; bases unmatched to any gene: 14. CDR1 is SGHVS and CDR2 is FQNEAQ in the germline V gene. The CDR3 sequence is CASSLAAGGGSFVQPQHF. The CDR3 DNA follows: TGTGCCAGCAGCTTAGCCGCAGGAGGGGGCTCCTTCGTTCAGCCCCAGCATTTT.

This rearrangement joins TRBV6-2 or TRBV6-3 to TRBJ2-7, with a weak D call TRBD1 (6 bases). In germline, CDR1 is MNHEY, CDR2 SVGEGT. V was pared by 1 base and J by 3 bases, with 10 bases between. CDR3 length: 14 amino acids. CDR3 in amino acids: CASSYYGGSYEQYF. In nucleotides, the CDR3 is TGTGCCAGCAGTTACTATGGGGGCAGCTACGAGCAGTACTTC.

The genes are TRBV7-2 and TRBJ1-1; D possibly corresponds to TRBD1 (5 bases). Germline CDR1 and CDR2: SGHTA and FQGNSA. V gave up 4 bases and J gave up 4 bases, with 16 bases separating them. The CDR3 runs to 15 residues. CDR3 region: CASSSRGGRSTEAFF. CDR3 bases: TGTGCCAGCAGCTCCCGGGGGGGGAGGAGCACTGAAGCTTTCTTT.

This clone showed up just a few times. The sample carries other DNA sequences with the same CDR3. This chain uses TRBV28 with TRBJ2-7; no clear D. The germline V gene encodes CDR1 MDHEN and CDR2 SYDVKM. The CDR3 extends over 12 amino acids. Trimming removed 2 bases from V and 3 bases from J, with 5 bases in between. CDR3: CASSLPLYEQYF. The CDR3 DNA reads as TGTGCCAGCAGTTTACCCCTCTACGAGCAGTACTTC.

CDR3 sequence reads: CSVPLAGGEETQYF. The CDR3 DNA reads TGCAGCGTCCCCCTAGCGGGGGGTGAAGAGACCCAGTACTTC. This chain uses TRBV29-1 with TRBJ2-5; TRBD2 matches at 11 bases. V shed 6 bases and J 3 bases; nucleotides not matched to a gene: 6. Germline loops: CDR1 SQVTM, CDR2 ANQGSEA. The CDR3 extends over 14 amino acids.

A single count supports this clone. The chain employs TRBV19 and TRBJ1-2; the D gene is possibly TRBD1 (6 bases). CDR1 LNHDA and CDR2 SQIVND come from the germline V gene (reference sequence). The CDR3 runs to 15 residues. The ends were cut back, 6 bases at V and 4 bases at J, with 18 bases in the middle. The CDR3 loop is CASRTRPQGAYGYTF. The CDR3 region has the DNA TGTGCCAGTAGAACCCGGCCACAGGGCGCCTATGGCTACACCTTC.

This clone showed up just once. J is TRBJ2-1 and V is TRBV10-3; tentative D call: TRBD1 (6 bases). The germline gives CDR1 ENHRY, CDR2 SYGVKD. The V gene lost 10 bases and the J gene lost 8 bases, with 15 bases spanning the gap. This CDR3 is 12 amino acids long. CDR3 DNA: TGTGCCACCAGGAGACAGGCAGATGAGCAGTTCTTC. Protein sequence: CATRRQADEQFF.

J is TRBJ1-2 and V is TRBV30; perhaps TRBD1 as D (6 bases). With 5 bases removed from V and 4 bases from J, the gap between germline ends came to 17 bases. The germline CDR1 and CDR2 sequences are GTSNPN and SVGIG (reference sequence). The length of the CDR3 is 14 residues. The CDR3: CAWQGQGSLYGYTF. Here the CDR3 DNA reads TGTGCCTGGCAAGGTCAGGGGTCTCTCTATGGCTACACCTTC.

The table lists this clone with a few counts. CDR3 in amino acids: CASRSGTGSTGELFF. The CDR3 nucleotides are TGTGCCAGCAGAAGTGGGACAGGGAGCACCGGGGAGCTGTTTTTT. The chain carries TRBV7-8 and TRBJ2-2; TRBD1 aligns across 9 bases. Germline assignment: CDR1 SGHVS and CDR2 FQNEAQ. J gave up 4 bases and V 6 bases, and 6 bases lay outside the gene matches. The CDR3 is 15 amino acids. Filled out from reference TRBV7-8 and TRBJ2-2, the complete variable domain reads GAGVSQSPRYKVAKRGQDVALRCDPISGHVSLFWYQQALGQGPEFLTYFQNEAQLDKSGLPSDRFFAERPEGSVSTLKIQRTQQEDSAVYLCASRSGTGSTGELFFGEGSRLTVL.

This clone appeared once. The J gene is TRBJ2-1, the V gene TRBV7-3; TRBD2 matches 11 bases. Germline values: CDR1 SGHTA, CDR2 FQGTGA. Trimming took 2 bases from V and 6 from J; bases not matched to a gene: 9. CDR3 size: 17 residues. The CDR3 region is CASSLEGGLAGINEQFF. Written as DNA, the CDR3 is TGTGCCAGCAGCTTAGAGGGTGGACTAGCGGGCATCAATGAGCAGTTCTTC. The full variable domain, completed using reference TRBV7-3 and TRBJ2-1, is GAGVSQTPSNKVTEKGKYVELRCDPISGHTALYWYRQSLGQGPEFLIYFQGTGAADDSGLPNDRFFAVRPEGSVSTLKIQRTERGDSAVYLCASSLEGGLAGINEQFFGPGTRLTVL.

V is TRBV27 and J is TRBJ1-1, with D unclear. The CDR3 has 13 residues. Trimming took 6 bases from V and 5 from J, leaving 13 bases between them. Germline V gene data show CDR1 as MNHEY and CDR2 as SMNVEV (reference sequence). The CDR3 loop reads CASRTRGSTEAFF. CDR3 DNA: TGTGCCAGCAGGACCCGGGGAAGTACTGAAGCTTTCTTT.

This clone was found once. The CDR3 reads CASSQDLVGQGVEKLFF. The CDR3 DNA reads TGTGCCAGCAGCCAAGATCTGGTGGGACAGGGAGTGGAAAAACTGTTTTTT. This chain uses TRBV4-2 with TRBJ1-4, with 9 bases lining up with TRBD1. CDR3 length: 17 amino acids. V dropped 0 bases and J dropped 8; count of bases not matched to a gene: 10. The germline V gene encodes CDR1 LGHNA and CDR2 YNFKEQ.